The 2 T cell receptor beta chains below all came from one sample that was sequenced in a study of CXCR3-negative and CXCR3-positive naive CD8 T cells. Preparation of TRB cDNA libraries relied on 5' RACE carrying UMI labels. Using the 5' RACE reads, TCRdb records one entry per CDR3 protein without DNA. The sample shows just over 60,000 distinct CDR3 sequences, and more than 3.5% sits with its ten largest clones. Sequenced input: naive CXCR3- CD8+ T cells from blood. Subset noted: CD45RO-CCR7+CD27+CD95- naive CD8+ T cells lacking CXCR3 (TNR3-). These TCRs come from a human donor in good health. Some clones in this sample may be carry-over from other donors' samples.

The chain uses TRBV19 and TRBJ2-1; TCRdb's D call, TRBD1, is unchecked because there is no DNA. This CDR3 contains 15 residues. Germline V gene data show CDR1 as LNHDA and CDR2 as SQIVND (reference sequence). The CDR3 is CASSRPGQNYNEQFF.

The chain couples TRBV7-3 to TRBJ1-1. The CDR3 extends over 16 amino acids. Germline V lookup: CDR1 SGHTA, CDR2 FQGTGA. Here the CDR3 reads CASSLEAPPMNTEAFF.